This entry lists 24 T cell receptor beta chains sequenced from one sample in a study of cytomegalovirus exposure and HLA in healthy donors. TCRdb keeps only in-frame clones here, not all; method: immunoSEQ multiplex PCR. The repertoire holds under 140,000 clones, with 70% to 90% as singletons. Material: PBMCs. All receptors derive from a woman in her twenties or thirties in good health and CMV-seropositive.

The chain couples TRBV6-5 to TRBJ2-7; the D gene is possibly TRBD1 (6 bases). Trimming left V 7 bases short and J 4 bases short, with 17 bases between. Germline V gene lookup returns CDR1 MNHEY and CDR2 SVGAGI. This CDR3 has 14 amino acids. This chain's CDR3 is CASKVGTGSYEQYF. CDR3 nucleotides: TGTGCCAGCAAGGTCGGAACAGGGAGTTACGAGCAGTACTTC.

The chain links TRBV30 to TRBJ2-2; D gene unclear. The V end was cut by 1 base, the J end by 5 bases, with 11 bases between. The CDR3 runs 14 residues. From germline, CDR1 is GTSNPN and CDR2 SVGIG (reference sequence). CDR3 sequence: CAWSDRLETGELFF. The CDR3 DNA reads as TGTGCCTGGAGTGACCGTCTTGAGACCGGGGAGCTGTTTTTT.

The rearrangement uses TRBV29-1 and TRBJ2-1; maybe TRBD1 (5 bases). Trimming stripped 2 bases from V and 6 bases from J, with 11 bases between. CDR1 and CDR2 (germline): SQVTM, ANQGSEA. CDR3 length: 13 amino acids. The CDR3 reads CSVEPSGINEQFF. Here the CDR3 DNA reads TGCAGCGTTGAACCCTCAGGGATCAATGAGCAGTTCTTC.

In its sample, this clone was seen once. The genes are TRBV7-2 and TRBJ2-3; 10 nucleotides line up with TRBD1. The germline V gene has CDR1 SGHTA and CDR2 FQGNSA. The CDR3 sequence is 15 residues long. The V gene end was trimmed by 6 bases and the J gene end by 5 bases; junction bases not matched to a gene: 8. CDR3 loop: CASRSGTGEGDTQYF. Here the CDR3 DNA reads TGTGCCAGCAGGTCCGGGACAGGGGAGGGAGATACGCAGTATTTT.

There are a few counts of this clone. This chain uses TRBV9 with TRBJ2-7, with D possibly TRBD1 on 5 matching bases. V was clipped by 3 bases and J by 9 bases, with 13 bases between them. The CDR3 covers 12 residues. Germline CDR1 reads SGDLS; CDR2 reads YYNGEE. In DNA, the CDR3 is TGTGCCAGCAGCGGGTCCCAGGGCGTGCAGTACTTC. This codes for CASSGSQGVQYF.

The DNA of the CDR3 is TGTGCCAGTAGTACCGCAGGGGGCCCCTACGAGCAGTACTTC. It translates to CASSTAGGPYEQYF. V and J are TRBV19 and TRBJ2-7, with 8 bases identical to TRBD1. Germline CDR1 LNHDA, CDR2 SQIVND (reference sequence). This CDR3 comprises 14 residues. V lost 4 bases and J lost 2; bases outside the gene matches: 4.

The V and J genes are TRBV7-3 and TRBJ2-6, with TRBD1 identical over 10 bases. The ends lost 5 bases at V and 1 base at J; junction bases unmatched: 5. The CDR3 has 17 amino acids. The V gene's germline CDR1 is SGHTA and CDR2 FQGTGA. The CDR3 DNA sequence: TGTGCCAGCAGCCCTGACAGGGGGCAGTCTGGGGCCAACGTCCTGACTTTC. Translated: CASSPDRGQSGANVLTF.

The chain employs TRBV19 and TRBJ2-7, with 13 bases aligning to TRBD2. The trim removed 6 bases at V and 4 bases at J, leaving 6 bases unmatched. This CDR3 has 15 amino acids. Germline V gene sequence: CDR1 LNHDA, CDR2 SQIVND (reference sequence). Here the CDR3 reads CASSVGLAGLYEQYF. Here the CDR3 DNA reads TGTGCCAGTAGCGTGGGACTAGCGGGACTGTACGAGCAGTACTTC.

V is TRBV28 and J is TRBJ2-1; tentative D call: TRBD1 (5 bases). Germline CDR1 and CDR2: MDHEN and SYDVKM. CDR3 length equals 12 residues. Trimming pared 5 bases from V and 6 bases from J, leaving 8 bases between. Here the CDR3 DNA reads TGTGCCAGCAGTATGGGGCTCAATGAGCAGTTCTTC. Protein: CASSMGLNEQFF.

This chain uses TRBV7-2 with TRBJ1-3; a possible D gene is TRBD1 (6 bases). This CDR3 comprises 12 residues. V was cut by 5 bases and J by 8 bases, with 10 bases left in between. Per the germline V gene, CDR1 is SGHTA and CDR2 is FQGNSA. CDR3 protein: CASSKDSYTIYF. Written as DNA, the CDR3 is TGTGCCAGCAGCAAGGACAGCTACACCATATATTTT.

This rearrangement joins TRBV15 to TRBJ1-2; D is ambiguous. V was cut by 0 bases and J by 4 bases, with 6 bases left in between. The CDR3 length is 13 residues. Germline V gene data show CDR1 as LNHNV and CDR2 as YYDKDF (reference sequence). CDR3 in DNA: TGTGCCACCAGCAGAGACAGCGCCTATGGCTACACCTTC. It encodes CATSRDSAYGYTF.

The chain combines TRBV5-1 with TRBJ2-1; a possible D gene is TRBD1 (5 bases). Trimming took 2 bases from V and 3 from J, leaving 12 bases between them. The CDR3 runs 15 residues. Germline CDR1 is SGHRS and CDR2 is YFSETQ. CDR3 sequence: CASSFDSPNYNEQFF. The CDR3 nucleotides are TGCGCCAGCAGCTTCGACAGCCCGAACTACAATGAGCAGTTCTTC.

The chain uses TRBV6-5 and TRBJ1-6; 9 bases agree with TRBD1. Germline V CDR1 and CDR2: MNHEY, SVGAGI. V dropped 4 bases and J dropped 8; count of bases not matched to a gene: 0. CDR3 length equals 13 residues. Written as DNA, the CDR3 is TGTGCCAGCAGTTGGGACAGGGATTCACCCCTCCACTTT. Translation: CASSWDRDSPLHF.

CDR3 sequence (DNA): TGTGCCACCAGCCCGGGACAGAACTATGGCTACACCTTC. This gives the protein CATSPGQNYGYTF. V gene TRBV15 combines with J gene TRBJ1-2, with 7 bases aligning to TRBD1. V lost 5 bases to trimming and J lost 2 bases; unmatched junction nucleotides: 2. Germline-derived CDR1 and CDR2 are LNHNV and YYDKDF (reference sequence). This CDR3 is built from 13 residues.

The V and J genes are TRBV18 and TRBJ1-1; tentative D call: TRBD1 (5 bases). This CDR3 region has 13 residues. The germline V gene encodes CDR1 KGHSH and CDR2 LQKENI. Between the trimmed V and J ends, which lost 6 bases and 1 base, there was a span of 9 bases. DNA of the CDR3: TGTGCCAGCTCCTCCGACAGGAACACTGAAGCTTTCTTT. Translating gives CASSSDRNTEAFF.

This clone was counted a few times. The chain couples TRBV11-2 to TRBJ1-2; D ambiguous. V gave up 4 bases and J gave up 4 bases, with 10 bases separating them. Looked up from germline, CDR1 is SGHAT and CDR2 is FQNNGV. This CDR3 spans 13 amino acids. The CDR3 DNA follows: TGTGCCAGCAGCTCCCCGGCAGGCTATGGCTACACCTTC. Its protein is CASSSPAGYGYTF. The full variable domain, rest sourced from reference TRBV11-2 and TRBJ1-2, is EAGVAQSPRYKIIEKRQSVAFWCNPISGHATLYWYQQILGQGPKLLIQFQNNGVVDDSQLPKDRFSAERLKGVDSTLKIQPAKLEDSAVYLCASSSPAGYGYTFGSGTRLTVV.

The chain employs TRBV6-5 and TRBJ2-7; TRBD2 aligns across 7 bases. CDR1 and CDR2 (germline): MNHEY, SVGAGI. Trimming cost V 6 bases and J 4 bases; bases outside gene matches: 6. The CDR3 is made up of 13 amino acids. The CDR3 nucleotides are TGTGCCAGCAGGACGGCCGGGGGGTACGAGCAGTACTTC. Translated, it gives CASRTAGGYEQYF.

The chain uses TRBV4-1 and TRBJ1-4; 7 bases line up with TRBD1. The CDR3 extends over 15 amino acids. V dropped 0 bases and J dropped 10; count of bases not matched to a gene: 8. Germline lookup yields CDR1 MGHRA and CDR2 YSYEKL. DNA of the CDR3: TGCGCCAGCAGCCAAGATGGCAGGGGGTCTTCAAAACTGTTTTTT. Its protein product is CASSQDGRGSSKLFF.

The V call is TRBV7-2, the J call TRBJ2-7; a weak D match, TRBD1 (6 bases). V shed 5 bases and J shed 3 bases, with 11 bases lying between them. CDR3 length equals 13 residues. The germline CDR1 and CDR2 sequences are SGHTA and FQGNSA. DNA of the CDR3: TGTGCCAGCAGCGCCACAGGGCTCTACGAGCAGTACTTC. This sequence encodes CASSATGLYEQYF.

V gene TRBV18 combines with J gene TRBJ2-1, with 15 bases lining up with TRBD2. Per germline, CDR1 KGHSH and CDR2 LQKENI. Trimming removed 1 base from V and 0 bases from J; junction bases left unmatched: 7. The CDR3 extends over 20 amino acids. CDR3 bases: TGTGCCAGCTCACCACGGGGGACTAGCGGGAGGCGCACCTCCTACAATGAGCAGTTCTTC. It specifies CASSPRGTSGRRTSYNEQFF.

The J gene is TRBJ1-5, the V gene TRBV30, with 7 bases aligning to TRBD1. With 3 bases clipped from V and 7 bases from J, the junction kept 12 bases outside the gene matches. The CDR3 sequence is 15 residues long. The germline gives CDR1 GTSNPN, CDR2 SVGIG (reference sequence). The CDR3, as DNA: TGTGCCTGGAGCCCTCAGACAGGGAATTACCAGCCCCAGCATTTT. This gives the protein CAWSPQTGNYQPQHF. Using reference TRBV30 and TRBJ1-5 for the parts outside the CDR3, the full variable domain is SQTIHQWPATLVQPVGSPLSLECTVEGTSNPNLYWYRQAAGRGLQLLFYSVGIGQISSEVPQNLSASRPQDRQFILSSKKLLLSDSGFYLCAWSPQTGNYQPQHFGDGTRLSIL.

The chain joins TRBV27 to TRBJ2-7; 8 positions agree with TRBD2. CDR3 length: 14 amino acids. Germline V gene lookup returns CDR1 MNHEY and CDR2 SMNVEV (reference sequence). V trimming: 1 base; J trimming: 7 bases; junction bases outside the gene matches: 6. This CDR3 reads CASSLYGGAEEQYF. CDR3 in DNA: TGTGCCAGCAGTTTATACGGGGGGGCAGAGGAGCAGTACTTC.

This chain joins TRBV18 and TRBJ1-1, with D perhaps TRBD1 (5 bases). CDR3 length: 15 amino acids. Germline V gives CDR1 KGHSH, CDR2 LQKENI. Trimming shortened V by 6 bases and J by 4 bases, and 18 bases separated the two germline ends. CDR3 loop: CASSPGVPPFTEAFF. CDR3 sequence (DNA): TGTGCCAGCTCCCCGGGGGTCCCACCATTCACTGAAGCTTTCTTT.

The V gene is TRBV4-1, the J gene TRBJ1-4; TRBD1 is a possible D gene (5 bases). CDR1 MGHRA and CDR2 YSYEKL come from the germline V gene. CDR3 length equals 13 residues. V was cut by 1 base and J by 7 bases, with 7 bases left in between. The CDR3, as DNA: TGCGCCAGCAGCCAAGCGCAGGGTGAAAAACTGTTTTTT. Encoded protein: CASSQAQGEKLFF.